Detailed here is one T cell receptor beta chain. A single record per CDR3 protein comes from TCRdb applying MiXCR to the RT-PCR reads. This sample has about 700,000 distinct CDR3 sequences; more than 13% occur once, and the top ten carry about 3.9%. Germline loops: CDR1 SEHNR, CDR2 FQNEAQ (reference sequence). V lost 4 bases to trimming and J lost 0 bases; unmatched junction nucleotides: 10. CDR3 length: 18 residues. The gene calls are TRBV7-9 and TRBJ2-1; TRBD2 matches 9 bases. The sequenced sample consisted of memory CD4+ T cells from blood. The receptor was derived from a female donor in good health, serving as a healthy control. CDR3 sequence reads: CASSSTGTSFVSYNEQFF. The CDR3 DNA is TGTGCCAGCAGCTCCACCGGGACTAGCTTTGTCTCCTACAATGAGCAGTTCTTC.